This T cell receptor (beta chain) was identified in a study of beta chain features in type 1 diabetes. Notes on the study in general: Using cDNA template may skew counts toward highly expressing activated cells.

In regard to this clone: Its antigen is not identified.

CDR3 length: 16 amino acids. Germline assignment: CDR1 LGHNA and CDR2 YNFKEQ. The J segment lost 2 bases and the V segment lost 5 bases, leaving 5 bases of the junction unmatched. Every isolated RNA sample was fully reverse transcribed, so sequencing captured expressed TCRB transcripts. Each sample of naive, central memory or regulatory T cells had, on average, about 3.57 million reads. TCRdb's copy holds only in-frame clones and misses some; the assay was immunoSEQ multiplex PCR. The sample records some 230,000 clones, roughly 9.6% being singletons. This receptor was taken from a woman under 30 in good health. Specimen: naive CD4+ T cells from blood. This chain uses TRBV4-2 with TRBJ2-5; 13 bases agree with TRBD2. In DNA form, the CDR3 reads TGTGCCAGCAGCGAACTAGCGGGAGGGGTACAAGAGACCCAGTACTTC. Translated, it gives CASSELAGGVQETQYF.